This TCR beta chain was sequenced in a study of T cells in Graves' hyperthyroidism and ophthalmopathy. Background on the study: Once the initial diagnosis was made, peripheral blood was obtained before any treatment. The study's findings and limits: Ophthalmopathy was predicted by the model a median of approximately 6.6 months ahead of onset.

CDR3 length equals 15 residues. In germline, CDR1 is LGHDT, CDR2 YNNKEL (reference sequence). With V trimmed by 0 bases and J by 8 bases, 6 bases remained unmatched. TCR beta CDR3 regions were amplified from RNA. RT-PCR in the first round (using the HTBI primer set) targeted the TCR CDR3. TCRdb analysed the multiplex PCR reads with MiXCR anew, one entry per CDR3 protein. The sample lists about 600,000 distinct CDR3 sequences; about 14% were seen once. A note on this clonotype: Its antigen is unidentified.

The sample was blood. The sequence was collected from a woman in her fifties or sixties with Graves' ophthalmopathy. The J gene is TRBJ2-1, the V gene TRBV3-1; 8 nucleotides align to TRBD1. The CDR3 coding sequence is TGTGCCAGCAGCCAAGACAGGGGGCGAAGTGATGAGCAGTTCTTC. It yields the protein CASSQDRGRSDEQFF.